The T cell receptor (beta chain) described here comes from a study of blood T cell repertoires in COVID-19. In the study overall: T cells, B-cell-depleted T cells, or PBMCs supplied cDNA or gDNA.

Sequencing was performed with immunoSEQ multiplex PCR; in TCRdb, only in-frame clones are kept and a portion is missing. The table records approximately 100,000 clones, approximately 90% of them present only once. This clone was recorded a few times. Sequencing used peripheral blood. The origin of this receptor is a human donor with COVID-19, enrolled during active disease. The donor label of this sample is uncertain.

This CDR3 reads CASNGRGLNEKLFF. CDR3 DNA: TGTGCCAGCAACGGAAGAGGTTTAAATGAAAAACTGTTTTTT. The rearrangement links TRBV2 to TRBJ1-4; D remains ambiguous. Germline CDR1 and CDR2: SNHLY and FYNNEI. Trimming took 7 bases from V and 5 from J, leaving 14 bases between them. The CDR3 loop spans 14 amino acids.